Given below is one T cell receptor beta chain in context. In the source study's methods: For nucleated cells, counts were estimated from reference gene primer amplification. The data were produced by immunoSEQ multiplex PCR, yet TCRdb's version contains in-frame clones alone and is incomplete. Clone size and V and J calls were adopted from that table, with D and trimming inferred from the DNA. The profile shows more than 60,000 clones, 80% to 90% of them singletons. The entry originates in a study of blood T cell repertoires in COVID-19. On the study more broadly: The United States, Italy and Spain were the sources of the acute and convalescent COVID-19 samples.

The germline V gene encodes CDR1 LGHNA and CDR2 YSLEER. The CDR3 loop spans 14 amino acids. V lost 0 bases, J lost 12 bases, and 7 bases stayed unmatched. The sample comprised peripheral blood. The chain joins TRBV4-3 to TRBJ1-2; 10 bases align to TRBD1. This clonotype was sampled from a man aged 60 to 75 with acute or convalescent COVID-19. In DNA, the CDR3 is TGCGCCAGCAGCCAAGAAGGGGACAGGGGTCTTCACACCTTC. Its translation: CASSQEGDRGLHTF.